One and the same sample provided the 10 T cell receptor beta chains below, sequenced in a study of OX40 agonist ivuxolimab in advanced cancers. TCRdb keeps only in-frame clones here, not all; method: immunoSEQ multiplex PCR. This table holds approximately 57,000 clones, under 85% found once. Sequenced material: CD4+ or CD8+ T cells sorted from blood, taken in a trial of the OX40 agonist ivuxolimab. Receptor source: an adult with an advanced solid tumor such as melanoma, head and neck, liver or kidney cancer.

The rearrangement uses TRBV28 and TRBJ1-3, with 10 positions matching TRBD1. V lost 6 bases and J lost 1; bases outside the gene matches: 12. The CDR3 runs 18 residues. The germline V gene encodes CDR1 MDHEN and CDR2 SYDVKM. Here the CDR3 reads CASSPPGTGVYSGNTIYF. CDR3 sequence (DNA): TGTGCCAGCAGCCCCCCCGGGACAGGGGTTTATTCTGGAAACACCATATATTTT.

This clone was counted a few times. The rearrangement links TRBV5-4 to TRBJ2-5, with D possibly being TRBD1 (8 bases). Germline-derived CDR1 and CDR2 are SGHNT and YYREEE (reference sequence). This CDR3 region has 14 residues. Trimming stripped 2 bases from V and 4 bases from J, with 12 bases between. CDR3 sequence (DNA): TGTGCCAGCAGCTTACAGGGGGAGGGAGAGACCCAGTACTTC. Its translation is CASSLQGEGETQYF.

This clone was seen a handful of times. The chain recombines TRBV5-5 with TRBJ1-6; TRBD1 is a possible D gene (5 bases). V gave up 4 bases and J gave up 0 bases, with 8 bases separating them. There are 15 residues in the CDR3. CDR1 is SGHKS, CDR2 YYEKEE, per germline (reference sequence). CDR3 in DNA: TGTGCCAGCAGCGGGGGGAGCTCCTATAATTCACCCCTCCACTTT. The encoded protein is CASSGGSSYNSPLHF.

The chain links TRBV4-2 to TRBJ2-7; TRBD2 matches at 11 bases. J was trimmed by 4 bases and V by 0 bases; bases with no gene match: 8. Germline V gives CDR1 LGHNA, CDR2 YNFKEQ. This CDR3 region has 17 residues. The CDR3 is CASSQDPELAGVYEQYF. The CDR3 DNA is TGTGCCAGCAGCCAAGACCCAGAACTAGCGGGAGTGTACGAGCAGTACTTC.

In its sample, this clone is medium-sized. The chain combines TRBV10-2 with TRBJ1-2, with no clear D. CDR1 is WSHSY, CDR2 SAAADI, per germline. The germline V and J ends were trimmed by 4 bases and 3 bases, with 12 bases remaining between them. The CDR3 has 14 amino acids. The CDR3: CASSVGGGYYGYTF. The CDR3 DNA reads as TGCGCCAGCAGTGTCGGAGGCGGTTACTATGGCTACACCTTC.

The chain employs TRBV20-1 and TRBJ2-7, with D perhaps TRBD1 (6 bases). The CDR3 is 11 amino acids. Germline CDR1 reads DFQATT; CDR2 reads SNEGSKA (reference sequence). V lost 6 bases to trimming and J lost 4 bases, with 10 bases between them. The CDR3 sequence: CSANQGYEQYF. The DNA for the CDR3 is TGCAGTGCAAATCAGGGGTACGAGCAGTACTTC.

The chain combines TRBV6-1 with TRBJ2-2; 8 bases are a match to TRBD1. Germline trimming cut 7 bases from V and 4 bases from J; bases unmatched to any gene: 8. This CDR3 has 15 residues. Germline V lookup: CDR1 MNHNS, CDR2 SASEGT. The CDR3 DNA follows: TGTGCCAGCACCGGACAGGGTCGGCGCACCGGGGAGCTGTTTTTT. Translated: CASTGQGRRTGELFF.

J is TRBJ2-5 and V is TRBV7-9; D assignment may be TRBD1 or TRBD2 (5 bases each). Trimming stripped 7 bases from V and 5 bases from J, with 23 bases between. This CDR3 is built from 16 residues. The germline V gene encodes CDR1 SEHNR and CDR2 FQNEAQ (reference sequence). The CDR3 sequence is CASTWGFDTGLETQYF. CDR3 sequence (DNA): TGTGCCAGCACCTGGGGGTTCGACACGGGATTGGAGACCCAGTACTTC.

This chain joins TRBV19 and TRBJ1-2, with D possibly TRBD1 on 6 matching bases. V gave up 5 bases and J gave up 7 bases, with 14 bases separating them. Germline CDR1 and CDR2: LNHDA and SQIVND (reference sequence). This CDR3 has 13 residues. CDR3 sequence (DNA): TGTGCCAGTAGTCTCCGGGACAAGGCTGGCTACACCTTC. Its translation is CASSLRDKAGYTF.

The gene calls are TRBV13 and TRBJ2-4; D gene unclear. Germline values: CDR1 PRHDT, CDR2 FYEKMQ (reference sequence). The CDR3 consists of 14 residues. V was clipped by 6 bases and J by 1 base, with 10 bases between them. The chain's CDR3 is CASRRRTAKNIQYF. The CDR3, as DNA: TGTGCCAGCAGGCGGAGAACTGCCAAAAACATTCAGTACTTC.